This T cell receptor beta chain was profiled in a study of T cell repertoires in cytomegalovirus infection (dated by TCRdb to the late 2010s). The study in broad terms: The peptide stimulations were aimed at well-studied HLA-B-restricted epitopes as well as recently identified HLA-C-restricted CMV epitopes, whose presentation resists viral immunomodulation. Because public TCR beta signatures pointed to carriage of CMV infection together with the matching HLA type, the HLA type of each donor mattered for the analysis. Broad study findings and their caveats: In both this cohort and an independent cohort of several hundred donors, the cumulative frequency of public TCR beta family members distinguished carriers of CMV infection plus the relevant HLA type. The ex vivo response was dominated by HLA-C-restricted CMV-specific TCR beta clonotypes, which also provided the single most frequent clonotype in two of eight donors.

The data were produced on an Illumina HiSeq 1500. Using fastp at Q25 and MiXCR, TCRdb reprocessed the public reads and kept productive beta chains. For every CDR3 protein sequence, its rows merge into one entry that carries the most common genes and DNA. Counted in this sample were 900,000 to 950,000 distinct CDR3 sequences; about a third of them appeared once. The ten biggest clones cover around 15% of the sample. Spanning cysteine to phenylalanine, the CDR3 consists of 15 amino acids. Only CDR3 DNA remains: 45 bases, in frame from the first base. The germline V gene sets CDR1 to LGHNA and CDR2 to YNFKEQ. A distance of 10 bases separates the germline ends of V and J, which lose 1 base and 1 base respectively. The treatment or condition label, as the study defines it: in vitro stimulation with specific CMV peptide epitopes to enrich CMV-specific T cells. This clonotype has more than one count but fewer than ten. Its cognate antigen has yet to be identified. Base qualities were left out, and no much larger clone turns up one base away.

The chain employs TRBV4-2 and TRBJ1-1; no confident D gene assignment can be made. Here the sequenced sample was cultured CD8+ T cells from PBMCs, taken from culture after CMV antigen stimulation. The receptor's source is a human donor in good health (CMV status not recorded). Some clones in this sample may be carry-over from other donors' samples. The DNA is TGTGCCAGCAGCCAAGCATTTACACCGAACACTGAAGCTTTCTTT. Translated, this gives CASSQAFTPNTEAFF.